The 22 T cell receptor beta chains listed next were all sequenced from one sample in a study of cytomegalovirus exposure and HLA in healthy donors. PCR used 60 Vbeta primers and 13 Jbeta primers. TCRdb's copy holds only in-frame clones and misses some; the assay was immunoSEQ multiplex PCR. The table shows around 100,000 clones, with under 85% occurring only once. Material: PBMCs. The receptors were gathered from a man aged 35 to 55 in good health and CMV-seronegative.

The rearrangement links TRBV7-2 to TRBJ1-2; TRBD1 is a possible D gene (5 bases). Deletions cut 3 bases from V and 2 bases from J, with 10 bases between. CDR1 is SGHTA and CDR2 is FQGNSA in the germline V gene. The CDR3 totals 14 residues. CDR3 DNA sequence: TGTGCCAGCAGCTTGATGCAGGGCAACTATGGCTACACCTTC. It is translated as CASSLMQGNYGYTF.

The sample holds a few counts of this clone. This chain connects TRBV5-4 to TRBJ2-5; tentative D call: TRBD2 (7 bases). The germline CDR1 and CDR2 sequences are SGHNT and YYREEE (reference sequence). The ends were cut back, 4 bases at V and 5 bases at J, with 21 bases in the middle. The CDR3 covers 16 residues. CDR3 nucleotide sequence: TGTGCCAGCAGCCAAGATACCGGAGGGGGAGGGGAGACCCAGTACTTC. Translating gives CASSQDTGGGGETQYF.

By proportion, this clone is medium-sized. The chain employs TRBV5-8 and TRBJ2-7; D uncertain. This CDR3 spans 12 amino acids. Per the germline V gene, CDR1 is SGHTS and CDR2 is YDEGEE. Trimming took off 0 bases at V and 3 bases at J, with 4 bases between the two ends. The CDR3 bases are TGTGCCAGCAGCTTGGGCCACTACGAGCAGTACGTC. Amino acids: CASSLGHYEQYV.

This chain links TRBV6-5 with TRBJ1-1, with D perhaps matching TRBD1 (5 bases). Germline V gene sequence: CDR1 MNHEY, CDR2 SVGAGI. This CDR3 has 13 amino acids. Trimming shortened V by 5 bases and J by 6 bases, and 13 bases separated the two germline ends. DNA of the CDR3: TGTGCCAGCAGTACTTCAGGGTTCGCTGAAGCTTTCTTT. This gives the protein CASSTSGFAEAFF.

The rearrangement joins TRBV7-9 to TRBJ1-4; the match to TRBD1 covers 8 bases. The germline V gene encodes CDR1 SEHNR and CDR2 FQNEAQ (reference sequence). The CDR3 consists of 13 residues. Trimming at V came to 2 bases and at J to 7 bases, leaving 0 bases not matched to a gene. This chain's CDR3 is CASSLTGGEKLFF. The DNA of the CDR3 is TGTGCCAGCAGCTTAACAGGGGGTGAAAAACTGTTTTTT.

This clone has just a few counts. The rearrangement uses TRBV6-5 and TRBJ1-2; D is uncertain. The V end was cut by 5 bases, the J end by 6 bases, with 16 bases between. The V gene's germline CDR1 is MNHEY and CDR2 SVGAGI. The length of the CDR3 is 14 residues. The chain's CDR3 is CASSPLGGWNGYTF. CDR3 DNA: TGTGCCAGCAGTCCCCTCGGCGGGTGGAATGGCTACACCTTC.

V and J are TRBV6-5 and TRBJ1-5, with D possibly TRBD1 on 5 matching bases. The CDR3 sequence is 14 residues long. Germline assignment: CDR1 MNHEY and CDR2 SVGAGI. Trimming pared 5 bases from V and 4 bases from J, leaving 12 bases between. Here the CDR3 DNA reads TGTGCCAGCAGTGAATTTCCAGGGAATCAGCCCCAGCATTTT. This translates into CASSEFPGNQPQHF.

V usage is TRBV18 and J usage is TRBJ1-4; 8 nucleotides match TRBD1. V shed 6 bases, J shed 6 bases, and the junction held 6 bases outside the gene matches. The germline CDR1 and CDR2 sequences are KGHSH and LQKENI. The length of the CDR3 is 14 residues. DNA of the CDR3: TGTGCCAGCTCCCCCTCGGGACAGGATGAAAAACTGTTTTTT. The encoded protein is CASSPSGQDEKLFF.

CDR3 amino acids: CASSLGTSLQETQYF. In nucleotides, the CDR3 is TGTGCCAGCAGCTTAGGGACATCCCTCCAAGAGACCCAGTACTTC. The V and J genes are TRBV11-1 and TRBJ2-5; tentative D call: TRBD1 (5 bases). The CDR3 is 15 residues long. V dropped 1 base and J dropped 1 base, with 10 bases sitting between them. In germline, CDR1 is SGHAT, CDR2 FQDESV (reference sequence).

This clone occurred once. The chain couples TRBV27 to TRBJ2-5, with TRBD2 matching over 16 bases. The CDR3 loop spans 16 amino acids. V lost 6 bases to trimming and J lost 4 bases; unmatched junction nucleotides: 5. The V gene's germline CDR1 is MNHEY and CDR2 SMNVEV (reference sequence). The CDR3 DNA reads as TGTGCCAGCAGGGGACTAGCGGGGGGGCCTAGAGAGACCCAGTACTTC. Its translation is CASRGLAGGPRETQYF.

The rearrangement uses TRBV7-2 and TRBJ1-6; TRBD1 matches at 10 bases. V was pared by 10 bases and J by 8 bases, with 8 bases of the junction left unmatched. The CDR3 runs 14 residues. Germline-derived CDR1 and CDR2 are SGHTA and FQGNSA. The CDR3, as DNA: TGTGCCACCTCCTGGGGGACAGGGGATTCACCCCTCCACTTT. Protein sequence: CATSWGTGDSPLHF.

V usage is TRBV28 and J usage is TRBJ1-4; tentative D call: TRBD1 (5 bases). V was clipped by 5 bases and J by 7 bases, with 20 bases between them. CDR1 is MDHEN and CDR2 is SYDVKM in the germline V gene. This CDR3 is 16 amino acids long. The CDR3 is CASSAERGLEGEKLFF. The CDR3 DNA sequence: TGTGCCAGCAGTGCAGAGAGGGGTTTGGAGGGTGAAAAACTGTTTTTT.

The chain is built from TRBV29-1 and TRBJ1-4; no clear D. The CDR3 extends over 12 amino acids. The V end lost 7 bases, the J end lost 7 bases, and 13 bases lay between the germline ends. CDR1 SQVTM and CDR2 ANQGSEA come from the germline V gene. The CDR3 sequence is CSGRGVGEKLFF. In DNA, the CDR3 is TGCAGCGGACGCGGGGTGGGTGAAAAACTGTTTTTT. Complete variable domain (other parts from reference TRBV29-1 and TRBJ1-4): SAVISQKPSRDICQRGTSLTIQCQVDSQVTMMFWYRQQPGQSLTLIATANQGSEATYESGFVIDKFPISRPNLTFSTLTVSNMSPEDSSIYLCSGRGVGEKLFFGSGTQLSVL.

The CDR3 coding sequence is TGTGCCAGCAGCTTCGGTAGCGGGGGACAAGAGACCCAGTACTTC. Residues: CASSFGSGGQETQYF. V and J are TRBV7-2 and TRBJ2-5; the match to TRBD2 covers 9 bases. The CDR3 runs to 15 residues. Germline V gives CDR1 SGHTA, CDR2 FQGNSA. The V and J ends lost 3 bases and 2 bases, in that order; junction bases with no gene match: 4.

The CDR3 DNA is TGTGCCAGTACAGGTTTAATCCAAGAGACCCAGTACTTC. Translated, it gives CASTGLIQETQYF. The chain combines TRBV2 with TRBJ2-5; TRBD1 is a possible D gene (5 bases). V shed 9 bases and J shed 1 base, with 12 bases lying between them. The germline V gene has CDR1 SNHLY and CDR2 FYNNEI. The CDR3 covers 13 residues. The full variable domain, its missing parts supplied by reference TRBV2 and TRBJ2-5, is EPEVTQTPSHQVTQMGQEVILRCVPISNHLYFYWYRQILGQKVEFLVSFYNNEISEKSEIFDDQFSVERPDGSNFTLKIRSTKLEDSAMYFCASTGLIQETQYFGPGTRLLVL.

This CDR3 reads CASSYSNRAAYEQYF. CDR3 sequence (DNA): TGTGCCAGCAGTTACTCGAACAGGGCCGCCTACGAGCAGTACTTC. This chain uses TRBV6-5 with TRBJ2-7, with a possible D match to TRBD1 (6 bases). With 0 bases removed from V and 2 bases from J, the gap between germline ends came to 11 bases. This CDR3 is built from 15 residues. The germline CDR1 and CDR2 sequences are MNHEY and SVGAGI.

This clone was counted a few times. The chain links TRBV9 to TRBJ1-1; TRBD1 matches 10 bases. The CDR3 is made up of 15 amino acids. Germline assignment: CDR1 SGDLS and CDR2 YYNGEE. Trimming at V came to 4 bases and at J to 1 base, leaving 4 bases not matched to a gene. In DNA, the CDR3 is TGTGCCAGCAGCCCTCGGACAGGGGGGAACACTGAAGCTTTCTTT. It yields the protein CASSPRTGGNTEAFF.

The chain uses TRBV7-2 and TRBJ1-1; 7 bases map to TRBD1. The CDR3 sequence is 14 residues long. Per germline, CDR1 SGHTA and CDR2 FQGNSA. J was trimmed by 1 base and V by 6 bases; bases with no gene match: 5. The CDR3 nucleotides read TGTGCCAGCAGAACCGGGACAGCGAACACTGAAGCTTTCTTT. This codes for CASRTGTANTEAFF.

This clone was seen a handful of times. The V call is TRBV28, the J call TRBJ1-2; 8 positions match TRBD1. Germline V gene sequence: CDR1 MDHEN, CDR2 SYDVKM. V was clipped by 8 bases and J by 7 bases; unmatched bases: 15. There are 15 residues in the CDR3. CDR3 DNA: TGTGCCAGCCGACCAACGACAGGGGTGTCCTCTGGCTACACCTTC. This translates into CASRPTTGVSSGYTF.

The V call is TRBV7-6, the J call TRBJ1-2; 7 nucleotides match TRBD1. The germline V gene has CDR1 SGHVS and CDR2 FNYEAQ. V was pared by 1 base and J by 4 bases, with 3 bases of the junction left unmatched. This CDR3 spans 14 amino acids. The CDR3 DNA follows: TGTGCCAGCAGCTTAGACACAGGGGCCTATGGCTACACCTTC. It codes for CASSLDTGAYGYTF.

The chain has TRBV7-2 and TRBJ2-6; D gene unclear. Germline V gene lookup returns CDR1 SGHTA and CDR2 FQGNSA. This CDR3 has 15 residues. The V gene lost 7 bases and the J gene lost 0 bases, with 10 bases spanning the gap. CDR3: CASTGFSSGANVLTF. The DNA of the CDR3 is TGTGCCAGCACAGGTTTCTCCTCTGGGGCCAACGTCCTGACTTTC.

The rearrangement links TRBV5-1 to TRBJ2-1, with 9 bases that match TRBD1. With V trimmed by 4 bases and J by 6 bases, 11 bases remained unmatched. Germline values: CDR1 SGHRS, CDR2 YFSETQ. The CDR3 is 16 residues long. The CDR3 is CASSPYRDRVSNEQFF. The CDR3 nucleotides are TGCGCCAGCAGCCCGTACCGGGACAGGGTATCCAATGAGCAGTTCTTC.